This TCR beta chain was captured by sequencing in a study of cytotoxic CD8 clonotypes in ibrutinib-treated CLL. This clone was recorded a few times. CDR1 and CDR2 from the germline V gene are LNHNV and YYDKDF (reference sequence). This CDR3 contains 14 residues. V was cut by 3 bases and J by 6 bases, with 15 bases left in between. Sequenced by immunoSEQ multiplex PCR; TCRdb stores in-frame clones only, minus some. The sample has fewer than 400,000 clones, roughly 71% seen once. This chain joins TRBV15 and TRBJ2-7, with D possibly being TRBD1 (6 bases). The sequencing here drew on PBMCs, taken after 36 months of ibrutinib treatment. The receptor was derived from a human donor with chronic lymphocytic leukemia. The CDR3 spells CATSSDFRGGEQYF. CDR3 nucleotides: TGTGCCACCAGCAGCGATTTCAGGGGTGGCGAGCAGTACTTC.